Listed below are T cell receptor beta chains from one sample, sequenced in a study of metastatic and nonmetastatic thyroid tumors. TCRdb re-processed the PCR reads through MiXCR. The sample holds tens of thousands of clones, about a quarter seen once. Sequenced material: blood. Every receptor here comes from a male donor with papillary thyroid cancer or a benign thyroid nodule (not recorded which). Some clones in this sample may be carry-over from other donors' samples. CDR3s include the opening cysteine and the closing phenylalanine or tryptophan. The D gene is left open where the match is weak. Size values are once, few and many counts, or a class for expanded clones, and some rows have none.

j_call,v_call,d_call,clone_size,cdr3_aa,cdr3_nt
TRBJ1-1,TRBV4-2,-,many,CASSQEGTPEAFF,TGTGCCAGCAGCCAAGAGGGGACACCTGAAGCTTTCTTT
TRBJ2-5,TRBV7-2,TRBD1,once,CASSLWGDRVWETQYF,TGTGCCAGCAGCTTATGGGGGGACAGGGTCTGGGAGACCCAGTACTTC
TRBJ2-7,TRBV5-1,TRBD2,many,CASSLGLAGLATYEQYF,TGCGCCAGCAGCTTGGGGCTAGCGGGCCTGGCGACCTACGAGCAGTACTTC
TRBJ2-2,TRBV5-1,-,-,CASSLDRANGELFF,TGCGCCAGCAGCTTGGACAGGGCTAACGGGGAGCTGTTTTTT
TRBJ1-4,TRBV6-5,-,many,CASSYRQGRDLGKLFF,TGTGCCAGCAGTTACCGCCAGGGGCGCGACTTGGGAAAACTGTTTTTT
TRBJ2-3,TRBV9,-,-,CASSVRRDQCTDTQYF,TGTGCCAGCAGCGTACGGCGTGACCAGTGCACAGATACGCAGTATTTT
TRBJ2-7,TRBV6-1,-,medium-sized,CASSSRDWDYEQYF,TGTGCCAGCAGTTCCCGGGACTGGGACTACGAGCAGTACTTC
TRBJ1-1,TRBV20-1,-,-,CSALYTEAFF,TGCAGTGCTTTGTACACTGAAGCTTTCTTT
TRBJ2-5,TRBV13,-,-,CAISLQEAQYF,TGTGCCATCAGCCTACAAGAGGCCCAGTACTTC
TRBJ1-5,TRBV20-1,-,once,CSARNRQERGYSNQPQHF,TGCAGTGCTCGAAATCGACAGGAACGGGGGTATAGCAATCAGCCCCAGCATTTT
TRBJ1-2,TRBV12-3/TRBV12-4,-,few,CASSLRRGYYTF,TGTGCCAGCAGTCTACGTCGTGGGTACTACACCTTC
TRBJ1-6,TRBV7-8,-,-,CASSLRGGSSYNSPLHF,TGTGCCAGCAGCTTACGGGGAGGGAGCTCCTATAATTCACCCCTCCACTTT
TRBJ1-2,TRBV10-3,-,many,CAIRKGWENYGYTF,TGTGCCATCAGGAAAGGGTGGGAGAACTATGGCTACACCTTC
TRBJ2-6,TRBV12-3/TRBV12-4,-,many,CATRVSGANVLTF,TGTGCCACCAGGGTCTCTGGGGCCAACGTCCTGACTTTC
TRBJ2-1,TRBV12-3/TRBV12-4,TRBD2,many,CASSLSGTGERFF,TGTGCCAGCAGTTTAAGCGGGACGGGAGAAAGGTTCTTC
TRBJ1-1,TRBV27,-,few,CASSLVGGIEAFF,TGTGCCAGCAGTTTAGTTGGCGGGATTGAAGCTTTCTTT
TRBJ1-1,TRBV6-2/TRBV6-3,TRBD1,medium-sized,CASRSNRGSFTEAFF,TGTGCCAGCAGGTCCAACAGGGGGTCGTTCACTGAAGCTTTCTTT
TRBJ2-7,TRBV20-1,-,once,CSARDGPAYEQYF,TGCAGTGCTAGAGATGGGCCAGCCTACGAGCAGTACTTC
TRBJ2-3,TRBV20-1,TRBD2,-,CSALRLAVSTDTQYF,TGCAGTGCTTTACGACTAGCGGTTAGCACAGATACCCAGTATTTT
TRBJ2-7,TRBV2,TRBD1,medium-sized,CASSRDRGFYEQYF,TGTGCCAGCAGCCGGGACAGGGGCTTCTACGAGCAGTACTTC
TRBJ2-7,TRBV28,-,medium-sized,CASSSPPVYEQYF,TGTGCCAGCAGTTCCCCCCCTGTCTACGAGCAGTACTTC
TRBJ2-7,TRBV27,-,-,CASSPLALAVTYEQYF,TGTGCCAGCAGTCCCCTAGCTTTAGCGGTTACCTACGAGCAGTACTTC
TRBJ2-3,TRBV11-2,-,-,CASSTQPGADTQYF,TGTGCCAGCAGCACCCAACCCGGGGCAGATACGCAGTATTTT
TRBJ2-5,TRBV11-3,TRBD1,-,CASRVRGQETQYF,TGTGCCAGCAGGGTCAGGGGGCAAGAGACCCAGTACTTC
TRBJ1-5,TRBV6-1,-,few,CASKVGPGDSNQPQHF,TGTGCCAGCAAGGTGGGGCCAGGGGATAGCAATCAGCCCCAGCATTTT
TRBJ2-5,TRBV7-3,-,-,CASSLGGPGDKTQYF,TGTGCCAGCAGCTTAGGAGGGCCGGGGGACAAGACCCAGTACTTC
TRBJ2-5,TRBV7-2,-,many,CASSLGLAGAETQYF,TGTGCCAGCAGCTTAGGGCTAGCTGGGGCGGAGACCCAGTACTTC
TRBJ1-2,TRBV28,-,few,CASSRATQGGYTF,TGTGCCAGCAGCCGCGCTACCCAAGGAGGCTACACCTTC